This T cell receptor (beta chain) was found in a study of T cells in Graves' hyperthyroidism and ophthalmopathy. What was amplified from RNA transcripts were TCR beta CDR3 regions. The primer set for the first-round RT-PCR of the TCR CDR3 was HTBI. TCRdb reanalysed the multiplex PCR reads using MiXCR and keeps one entry per CDR3 protein. Seen here are a few hundred thousand distinct CDR3 sequences, about 15% observed once, and the top ten hold 30% to 35%. About this clonotype itself: A much larger clone differs from this one at a single base, so this may be a read error.

The sequence came from a woman in her 30s with Graves' hyperthyroidism. Sample: blood.

CDR3 protein: CAWSGDREGPQHF. CDR3 bases: TGTGCCTGGAGTGGGGACCGGGAAGGGCCCCAGCATTTT. The V call is TRBV30, the J call TRBJ1-5, with TRBD1 as a possible D gene (5 bases). Trimming took 1 base from V and 9 from J, leaving 13 bases between them. The germline V gene has CDR1 GTSNPN and CDR2 SVGIG (reference sequence). The CDR3 loop spans 13 amino acids.